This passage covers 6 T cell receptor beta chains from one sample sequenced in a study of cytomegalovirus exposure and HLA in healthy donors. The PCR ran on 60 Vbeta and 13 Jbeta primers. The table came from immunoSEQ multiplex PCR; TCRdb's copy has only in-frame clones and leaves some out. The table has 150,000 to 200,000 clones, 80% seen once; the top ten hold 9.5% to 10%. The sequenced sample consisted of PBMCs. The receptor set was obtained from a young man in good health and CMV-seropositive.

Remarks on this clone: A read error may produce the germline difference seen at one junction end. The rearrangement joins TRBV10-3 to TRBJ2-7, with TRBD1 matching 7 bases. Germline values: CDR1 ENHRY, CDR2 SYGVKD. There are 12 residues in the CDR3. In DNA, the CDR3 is TGTGCCATCAGAGAGAACCGGGACAGACCCTCCTTC. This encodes CAIRENRDRPSF.

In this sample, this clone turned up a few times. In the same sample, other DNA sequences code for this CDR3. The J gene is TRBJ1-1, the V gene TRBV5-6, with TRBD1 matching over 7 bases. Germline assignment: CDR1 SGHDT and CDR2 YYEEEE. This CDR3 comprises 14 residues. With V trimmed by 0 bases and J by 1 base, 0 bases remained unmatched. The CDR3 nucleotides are TGTGCCAGCAGCTTGGACAGGGGGAACACTGAAGCTTTCTTT. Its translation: CASSLDRGNTEAFF. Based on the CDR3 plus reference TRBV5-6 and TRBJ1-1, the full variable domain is DAGVTQSPTHLIKTRGQQVTLRCSPKSGHDTVSWYQQALGQGPQFIFQYYEEEERQRGNFPDRFSGHQFPNYSSELNVNALLLGDSALYLCASSLDRGNTEAFFGQGTRLTVV.

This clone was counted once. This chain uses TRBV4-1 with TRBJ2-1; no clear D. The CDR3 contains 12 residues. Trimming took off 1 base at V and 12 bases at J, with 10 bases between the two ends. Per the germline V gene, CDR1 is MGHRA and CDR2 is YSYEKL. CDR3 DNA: TGCGCCAGCAGCCAAGCTTCTAGTGGGCAGTTCTTC. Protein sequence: CASSQASSGQFF.

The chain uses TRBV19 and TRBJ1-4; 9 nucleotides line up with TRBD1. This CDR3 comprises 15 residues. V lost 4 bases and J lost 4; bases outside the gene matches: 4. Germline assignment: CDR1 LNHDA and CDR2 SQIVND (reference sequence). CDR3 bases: TGTGCCAGTAGTACTCCGACAGGGGGTAATGAAAAACTGTTTTTT. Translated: CASSTPTGGNEKLFF.

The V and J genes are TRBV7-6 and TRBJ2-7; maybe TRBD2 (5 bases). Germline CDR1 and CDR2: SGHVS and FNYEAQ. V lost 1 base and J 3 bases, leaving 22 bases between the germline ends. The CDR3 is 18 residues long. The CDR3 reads CASSLVSAGSSYVYEQYF. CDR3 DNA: TGTGCCAGCAGCTTAGTGTCGGCGGGCTCCTCGTATGTCTACGAGCAGTACTTC.

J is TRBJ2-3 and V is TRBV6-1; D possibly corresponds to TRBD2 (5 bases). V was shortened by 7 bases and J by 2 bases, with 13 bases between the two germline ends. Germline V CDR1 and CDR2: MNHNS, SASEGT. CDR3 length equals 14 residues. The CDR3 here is CASINRGPTDTQYF. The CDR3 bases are TGTGCCAGCATTAACCGGGGTCCCACAGATACGCAGTATTTT.